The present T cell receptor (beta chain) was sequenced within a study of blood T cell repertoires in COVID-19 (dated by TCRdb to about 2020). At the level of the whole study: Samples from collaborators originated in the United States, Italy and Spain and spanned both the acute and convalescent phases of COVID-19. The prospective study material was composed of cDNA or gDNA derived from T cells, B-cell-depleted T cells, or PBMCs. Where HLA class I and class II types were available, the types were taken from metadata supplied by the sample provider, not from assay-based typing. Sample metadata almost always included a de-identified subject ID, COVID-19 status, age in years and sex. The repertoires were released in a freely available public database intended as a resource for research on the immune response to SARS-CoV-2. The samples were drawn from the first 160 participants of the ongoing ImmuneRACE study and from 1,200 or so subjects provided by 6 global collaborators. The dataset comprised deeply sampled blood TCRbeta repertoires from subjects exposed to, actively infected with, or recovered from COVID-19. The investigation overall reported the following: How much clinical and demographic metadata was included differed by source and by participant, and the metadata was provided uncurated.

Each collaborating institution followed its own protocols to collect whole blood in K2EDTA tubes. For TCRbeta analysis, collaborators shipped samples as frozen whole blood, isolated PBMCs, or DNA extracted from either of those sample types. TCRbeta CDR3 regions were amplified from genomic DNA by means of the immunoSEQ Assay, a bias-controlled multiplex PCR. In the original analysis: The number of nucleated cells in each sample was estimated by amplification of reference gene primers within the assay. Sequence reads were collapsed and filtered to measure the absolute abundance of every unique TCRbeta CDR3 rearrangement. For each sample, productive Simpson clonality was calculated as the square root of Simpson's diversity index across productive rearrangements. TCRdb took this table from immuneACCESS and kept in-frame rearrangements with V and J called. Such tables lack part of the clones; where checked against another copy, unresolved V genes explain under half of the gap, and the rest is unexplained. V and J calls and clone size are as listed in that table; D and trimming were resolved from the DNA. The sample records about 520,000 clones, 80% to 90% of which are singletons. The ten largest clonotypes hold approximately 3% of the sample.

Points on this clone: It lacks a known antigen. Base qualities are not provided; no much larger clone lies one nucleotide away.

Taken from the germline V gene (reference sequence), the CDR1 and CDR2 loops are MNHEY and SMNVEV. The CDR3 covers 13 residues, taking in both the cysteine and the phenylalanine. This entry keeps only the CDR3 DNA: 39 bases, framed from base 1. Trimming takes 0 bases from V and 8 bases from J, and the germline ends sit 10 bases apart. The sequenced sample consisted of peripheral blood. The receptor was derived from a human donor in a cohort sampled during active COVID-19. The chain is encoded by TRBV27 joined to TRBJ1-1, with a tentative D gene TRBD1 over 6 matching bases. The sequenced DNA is TGTGCCAGCAGTTTATCAGGGACAAAAGAAGCTTTCTTT. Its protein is CASSLSGTKEAFF.